This TCR beta chain came from a study of cytomegalovirus exposure and HLA in healthy donors. Findings and limits, study-wide: A missense variant in DCLRE1C was later tied to TCR beta V- and J-gene trimming. Sequencing depth roughly uniform across donors was assumed in presence/absence analyses.

The CDR3 length is 14 residues. CDR1 is SNHLY and CDR2 is FYNNEI in the germline V gene. Trimming shortened V by 4 bases and J by 1 base, and 8 bases separated the two germline ends. In the case of this clone: The target antigen is unknown.

Donors in the study were healthy people who gave bone marrow. In the PCR, 60 Vbeta and 13 Jbeta primers were used. TCRdb's copy holds only in-frame clones and misses some; the assay was immunoSEQ multiplex PCR. The table shows about 88,000 clones, with about two thirds occurring only once. This clonotype was obtained from a man aged 45-65 years in good health and CMV-seronegative. This rearrangement joins TRBV2 to TRBJ1-5; D remains unclear. The sequenced sample consisted of PBMCs. The CDR3 bases are TGTGCCAGCAGTGGAACACCGAGCAATCAGCCCCAGCATTTT. This gives the protein CASSGTPSNQPQHF.